These 7 T cell receptor beta chains share one sample of origin, sequenced in a study of blood T cell repertoires in COVID-19. TCRdb's copy holds only in-frame clones and misses some; the assay was immunoSEQ multiplex PCR. Altogether roughly 140,000 clones are present, 84% being singletons, with the ten largest covering about 5.8%. The specimen was PBMCs or T cells enriched from blood (not recorded which). The receptors originated from a woman aged 45-65 years who had been exposed to COVID-19.

The chain combines TRBV5-1 with TRBJ2-3; 15 nucleotides agree with TRBD2. The CDR3 extends over 18 amino acids. Germline V gene data show CDR1 as SGHRS and CDR2 as YFSETQ. The V segment lost 4 bases and the J segment 4 bases; nucleotides outside the gene matches: 10. The CDR3, as DNA: TGCGCCAGCAGCCATCGGACTAGCGGGAGGGCCGGGGCAGATACGCAGTATTTT. Residues: CASSHRTSGRAGADTQYF.

The J gene is TRBJ1-5, the V gene TRBV4-3; 7 bases align to TRBD1. Trimming removed 0 bases from V and 6 bases from J; junction bases left unmatched: 5. Germline V gives CDR1 LGHNA, CDR2 YSLEER. This CDR3 comprises 15 residues. CDR3 amino acids: CASSQDLQGPQPQHF. The CDR3 coding sequence is TGCGCCAGCAGCCAAGATTTACAGGGGCCTCAGCCCCAGCATTTT.

This clone has only one observation. V and J are TRBV27 and TRBJ2-3, with 8 bases fitting TRBD1. The ends lost 5 bases at V and 2 bases at J; junction bases unmatched: 6. CDR3 length: 15 residues. Germline loops: CDR1 MNHEY, CDR2 SMNVEV (reference sequence). CDR3 DNA: TGTGCCAGCAGTATGAGGACAGGGTTCACAGATACGCAGTATTTT. Its protein is CASSMRTGFTDTQYF.

The gene calls are TRBV15 and TRBJ2-2; weak D call: TRBD1 (5 bases). The V gene lost 8 bases and the J gene lost 7 bases, with 14 bases spanning the gap. Germline V gene lookup returns CDR1 LNHNV and CDR2 YYDKDF (reference sequence). The CDR3 spans 13 residues. The CDR3 nucleotides are TGTGCCACCGGGGCCCTCTGGGACGGGGAGCTGTTTTTT. Its translation is CATGALWDGELFF.

This sequence joins TRBV6-2 or TRBV6-3 and TRBJ2-1; tentative D call: TRBD2 (6 bases). Per the germline V gene, CDR1 is MNHEY and CDR2 is SVGEGT. V shed 6 bases and J shed 8 bases, with 17 bases lying between them. The CDR3 loop spans 14 amino acids. CDR3 sequence (DNA): TGTGCCAGCAGCCTGGGGCGCGGGGAGGATGAGCAGTTCTTC. Translation: CASSLGRGEDEQFF.

The genes are TRBV5-6 and TRBJ1-3; 10 bases fit TRBD1. The CDR3 covers 15 residues. V shed 2 bases and J 6 bases; nucleotides not matched to a gene: 5. CDR1 and CDR2 (germline): SGHDT, YYEEEE. CDR3 protein: CASSFGTGDKNTIYF. CDR3 nucleotide sequence: TGTGCCAGCAGCTTCGGGACAGGGGACAAAAACACCATATATTTT.

The rearrangement uses TRBV3-1 (or the pseudogene TRBV3-2) and TRBJ1-5, with 9 bases lining up with TRBD1. V shed 6 bases, J shed 4 bases, and the junction held 13 bases outside the gene matches. Germline V gene sequence: CDR1 LGHDT, CDR2 YNNKEL (reference sequence). The CDR3 extends over 17 amino acids. In DNA form, the CDR3 reads TGTGCCAGCAGTCAAATGTCCGGGACAGGGACAAATCAGCCCCAGCATTTT. It is translated as CASSQMSGTGTNQPQHF.